Listed below are T cell receptor beta chains from one sample, sequenced in a study of T cells in Graves' hyperthyroidism and ophthalmopathy. TCRdb independently ran MiXCR on the multiplex PCR reads; one entry per CDR3 protein. The table has 300,000 or so distinct CDR3 sequences, more than 15% seen once. Sequenced input: blood. These receptor sequences come from a woman aged 60-75 years with Graves' ophthalmopathy. Each CDR3 is given with its conserved first and last residue. D genes are given only for firm matches. Where a row states a size, it is once, few, many or the class of an expanded clone; other rows omit it.

TRBD2	many	TRBV5-1	TRBJ2-1	16	CASSLGGSGSGNEQFF	TGCGCCAGCAGCTTGGGCGGTAGCGGGAGTGGTAATGAGCAGTTCTTC
TRBD2	.	TRBV9	TRBJ2-1	19	CASSVSTSGRAGIHNEQFF	TGTGCCAGCAGCGTATCGACTAGCGGGAGGGCCGGTATTCACAATGAGCAGTTCTTC
.	few	TRBV29-1	TRBJ1-1	13	CSVVGGLTTEAFF	TGCAGCGTTGTTGGGGGACTGACCACTGAAGCTTTCTTT
.	many	TRBV5-1	TRBJ1-1	14	CASSRQPTNTEAFF	TGCGCCAGCAGCCGTCAACCTACGAACACTGAAGCTTTCTTT
TRBD1	.	TRBV12-3/TRBV12-4	TRBJ2-7	15	CASSGPGQGGHEQYF	TGTGCCAGCAGTGGGCCGGGACAGGGGGGCCACGAGCAGTACTTC
TRBD2	many	TRBV5-1	TRBJ2-3	16	CASSSTSGSWSDTQYF	TGCGCCAGCAGCAGCACTAGCGGGAGTTGGTCCGATACGCAGTATTTT
TRBD2	many	TRBV6-2/TRBV6-3	TRBJ2-3	16	CASSYNLAGGEDTQYF	TGTGCCAGCAGTTACAATCTAGCGGGAGGAGAAGATACGCAGTATTTT
.	many	TRBV3-1	TRBJ2-1	15	CASSQGPSSYNEQFF	TGTGCCAGCAGCCAGGGCCCTAGCTCCTACAATGAGCAGTTCTTC
.	many	TRBV3-1	TRBJ2-3	13	CASSLPYTDTQYF	TGTGCCAGCAGCCTTCCTTATACAGATACGCAGTATTTT
.	.	TRBV7-9	TRBJ1-4	13	CASSAREGLKLFF	TGTGCCAGCAGCGCTCGGGAGGGGTTAAAACTGTTTTTT
TRBD1	many	TRBV5-4	TRBJ2-5	14	CASSPGTVRETQYF	TGTGCCAGCAGCCCGGGGACAGTCCGGGAGACCCAGTACTTC
.	once	TRBV5-5	TRBJ1-5	14	CASSLFGDRQPQHF	TGTGCCAGCAGCTTGTTCGGGGATCGTCAGCCCCAGCATTTT
.	.	TRBV4-2	TRBJ2-3	18	CASSPSGSGLPSTDTQYF	TGTGCCAGCAGCCCGAGTGGAAGCGGATTACCCTCCACAGATACGCAGTATTTT
.	many	TRBV28	TRBJ2-2	15	CASSFLSDNTGELFF	TGTGCCAGCAGTTTTTTATCGGACAACACCGGGGAGCTGTTTTTT
.	many	TRBV29-1	TRBJ2-3	15	CSVGGRIPRTDTQYF	TGCAGCGTAGGGGGGCGGATCCCTCGCACAGATACGCAGTATTTT
.	.	TRBV29-1	TRBJ2-6	12	CSTISRANVLTF	TGCAGCACGATCTCTCGGGCCAACGTCCTGACTTTC
.	.	TRBV29-1	TRBJ1-2	14	CSVEADRNNYGYTF	TGCAGCGTTGAAGCGGACAGAAATAACTATGGCTACACCTTC
.	.	TRBV29-1	TRBJ2-1	15	CSVERQGGQANEQFF	TGCAGCGTTGAACGGCAGGGCGGTCAGGCCAATGAGCAGTTCTTC
.	few	TRBV6-1	TRBJ1-2	13	CASSEVTINGYTF	TGTGCCAGCAGTGAAGTGACGATAAACGGCTACACCTTC
.	.	TRBV6-5	TRBJ2-3	17	CASSYSSSGPLTDTQYF	TGTGCCAGCAGTTACTCGAGTTCTGGCCCCCTCACAGATACGCAGTATTTT
TRBD1	.	TRBV10-3	TRBJ1-1	18	CAISEKGTAAKRLTEAFF	TGTGCCATCAGTGAGAAAGGGACAGCGGCTAAGCGTCTCACTGAAGCTTTCTTT
.	.	TRBV6-2/TRBV6-3	TRBJ2-5	16	CASSGGVSAWAETQYF	TGTGCCAGCAGTGGGGGAGTTAGCGCTTGGGCGGAGACCCAGTACTTC
.	.	TRBV19	TRBJ1-5	15	CASSNWGQSNQPQHF	TGTGCCAGTAGTAACTGGGGGCAAAGCAATCAGCCCCAGCATTTT
TRBD1	many	TRBV6-2/TRBV6-3	TRBJ1-1	16	CASSYSTGGISTEAFF	TGTGCCAGCAGTTACTCGACAGGGGGCATCAGCACTGAAGCTTTCTTT
.	many	TRBV7-9	TRBJ2-7	13	CASSLADIYEQYF	TGTGCCAGCAGCTTAGCCGACATCTACGAGCAGTACTTC
TRBD2	many	TRBV5-1	TRBJ2-1	16	CASSRSLAGGDNEQFF	TGCGCCAGCTCCCGATCTTTAGCGGGGGGGGACAATGAGCAGTTCTTC
.	few	TRBV5-6	TRBJ1-1	13	CASSRDVFTEAFF	TGTGCCAGCAGCCGGGACGTATTCACTGAAGCTTTCTTT
TRBD1	many	TRBV2	TRBJ2-7	17	CASSEEVGGQATYEQYF	TGTGCCAGCAGTGAAGAGGTCGGGGGACAGGCCACCTACGAGCAGTACTTC
.	many	TRBV6-1	TRBJ1-5	16	CASSEVYGDSNQPQHF	TGTGCCAGCAGTGAAGTCTACGGGGATAGCAATCAGCCCCAGCATTTT
.	many	TRBV11-2	TRBJ1-5	13	CASSLGPSQPQHF	TGTGCCAGCAGCTTAGGACCCTCTCAGCCCCAGCATTTT
TRBD1	.	TRBV6-5	TRBJ1-1	18	CASSYLFRDRGPNTEAFF	TGTGCCAGCAGTTACCTGTTCCGGGACAGGGGACCGAACACTGAAGCTTTCTTT